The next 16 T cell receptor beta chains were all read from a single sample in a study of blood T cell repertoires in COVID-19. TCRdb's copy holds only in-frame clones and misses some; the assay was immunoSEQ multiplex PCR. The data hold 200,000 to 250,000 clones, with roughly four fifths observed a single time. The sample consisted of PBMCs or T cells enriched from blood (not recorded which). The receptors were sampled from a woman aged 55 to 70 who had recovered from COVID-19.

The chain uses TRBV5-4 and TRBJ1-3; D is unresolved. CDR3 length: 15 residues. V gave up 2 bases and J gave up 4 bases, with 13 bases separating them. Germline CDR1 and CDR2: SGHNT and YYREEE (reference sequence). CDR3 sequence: CASSLTGVGGNTIYF. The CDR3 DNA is TGTGCCAGCAGCTTAACCGGGGTAGGCGGAAACACCATATATTTT.

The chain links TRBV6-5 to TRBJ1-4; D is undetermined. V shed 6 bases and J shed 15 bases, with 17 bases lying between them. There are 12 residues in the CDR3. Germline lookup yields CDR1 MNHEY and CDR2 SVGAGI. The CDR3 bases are TGTGCCAGCAGCCCCGGGAGCAGGAATGTGTTTTTT. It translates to CASSPGSRNVFF.

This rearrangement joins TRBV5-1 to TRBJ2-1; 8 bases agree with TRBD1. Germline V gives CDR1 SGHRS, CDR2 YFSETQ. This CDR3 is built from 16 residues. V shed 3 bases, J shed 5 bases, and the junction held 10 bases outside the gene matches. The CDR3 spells CASSSAGQGLNNEQFF. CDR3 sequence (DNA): TGCGCCAGCAGCTCCGCCGGACAGGGTCTAAACAATGAGCAGTTCTTC.

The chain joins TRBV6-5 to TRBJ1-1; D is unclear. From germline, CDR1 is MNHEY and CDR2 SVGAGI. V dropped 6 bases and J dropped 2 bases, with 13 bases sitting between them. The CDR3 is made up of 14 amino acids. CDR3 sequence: CASSPGWRNTEAFF. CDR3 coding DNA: TGTGCCAGCAGCCCGGGATGGCGTAACACTGAAGCTTTCTTT.

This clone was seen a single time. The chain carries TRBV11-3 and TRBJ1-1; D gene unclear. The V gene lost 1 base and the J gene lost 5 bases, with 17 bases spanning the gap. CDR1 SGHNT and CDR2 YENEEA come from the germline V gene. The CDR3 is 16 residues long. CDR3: CASSLAAIYRGTEAFF. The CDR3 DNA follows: TGTGCCAGCAGCTTAGCGGCGATATACAGAGGGACTGAAGCTTTCTTT. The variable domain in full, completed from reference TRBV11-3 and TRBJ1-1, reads EAGVVQSPRYKIIEKKQPVAFWCNPISGHNTLYWYLQNLGQGPELLIRYENEEAVDDSQLPKDRFSAERLKGVDSTLKIQPAELGDSAVYLCASSLAAIYRGTEAFFGQGTRLTVV.

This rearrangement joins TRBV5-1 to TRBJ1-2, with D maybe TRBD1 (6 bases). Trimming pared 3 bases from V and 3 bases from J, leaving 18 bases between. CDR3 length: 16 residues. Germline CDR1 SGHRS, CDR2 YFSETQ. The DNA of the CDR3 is TGCGCCAGCAGCTCCTACCCAGGACAGAATTACTATGGCTACACCTTC. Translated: CASSSYPGQNYYGYTF.

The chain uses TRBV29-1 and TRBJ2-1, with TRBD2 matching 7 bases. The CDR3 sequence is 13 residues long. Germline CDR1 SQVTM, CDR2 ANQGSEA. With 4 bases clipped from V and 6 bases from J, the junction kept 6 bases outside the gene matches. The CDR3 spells CSVGGSIGNEQFF. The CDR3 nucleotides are TGCAGCGTTGGCGGGAGCATAGGCAATGAGCAGTTCTTC.

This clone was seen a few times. The DNA of the CDR3 is TGTGCCAGCAGCTTAGAGGATAGCGGCCCCTACGAGCAGTACTTC. The encoded protein is CASSLEDSGPYEQYF. V gene TRBV11-2 combines with J gene TRBJ2-7; a weak D match, TRBD2 (6 bases). Looked up from germline, CDR1 is SGHAT and CDR2 is FQNNGV. V dropped 0 bases and J dropped 2 bases, with 11 bases sitting between them. The CDR3 covers 15 residues. Full variable domain (remainder filled in from reference TRBV11-2 and TRBJ2-7): EAGVAQSPRYKIIEKRQSVAFWCNPISGHATLYWYQQILGQGPKLLIQFQNNGVVDDSQLPKDRFSAERLKGVDSTLKIQPAKLEDSAVYLCASSLEDSGPYEQYFGPGTRLTVT.

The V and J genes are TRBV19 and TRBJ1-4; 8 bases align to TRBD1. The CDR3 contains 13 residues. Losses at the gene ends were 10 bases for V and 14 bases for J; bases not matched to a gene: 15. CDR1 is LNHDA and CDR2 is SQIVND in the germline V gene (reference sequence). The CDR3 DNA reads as TGTGCCACCAGACAGGGGACCGTGACTGGGCTGTTTTTT. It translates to CATRQGTVTGLFF.

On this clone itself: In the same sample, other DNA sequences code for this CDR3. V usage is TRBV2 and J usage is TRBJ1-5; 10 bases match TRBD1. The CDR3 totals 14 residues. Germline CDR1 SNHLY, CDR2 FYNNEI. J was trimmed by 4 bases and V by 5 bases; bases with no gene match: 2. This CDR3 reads CASSSDRGNQPQHF. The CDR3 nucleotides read TGTGCCAGCAGTTCGGACAGGGGGAATCAGCCCCAGCATTTT.

The CDR3 loop is CASSGRAGNTIYF. CDR3 coding DNA: TGTGCCAGCAGTGGCAGGGCTGGAAACACCATATATTTT. The chain employs TRBV2 and TRBJ1-3; TRBD1 might be the D (5 bases). V lost 4 bases and J lost 2, with 6 bases in between. CDR3 size: 13 residues. Germline assignment: CDR1 SNHLY and CDR2 FYNNEI.

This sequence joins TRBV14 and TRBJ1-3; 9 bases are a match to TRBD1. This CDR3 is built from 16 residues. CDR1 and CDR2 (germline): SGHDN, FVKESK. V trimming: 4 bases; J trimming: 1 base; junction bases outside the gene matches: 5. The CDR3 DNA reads TGTGCCAGCAGCCTCGGACAGGGGTGGTCTGGAAACACCATATATTTT. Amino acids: CASSLGQGWSGNTIYF. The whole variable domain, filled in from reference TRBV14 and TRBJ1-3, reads EAGVTQFPSHSVIEKGQTVTLRCDPISGHDNLYWYRRVMGKEIKFLLHFVKESKQDESGMPNNRFLAERTGGTYSTLKVQPAELEDSGVYFCASSLGQGWSGNTIYFGEGSWLTVV.

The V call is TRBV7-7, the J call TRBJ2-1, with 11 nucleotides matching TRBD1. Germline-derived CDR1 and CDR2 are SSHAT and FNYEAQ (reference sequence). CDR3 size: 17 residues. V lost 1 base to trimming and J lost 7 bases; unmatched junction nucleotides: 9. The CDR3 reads CASSLGYGQGARNEQFF. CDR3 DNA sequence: TGTGCCAGCAGCTTAGGGTACGGACAGGGGGCTCGGAATGAGCAGTTCTTC.

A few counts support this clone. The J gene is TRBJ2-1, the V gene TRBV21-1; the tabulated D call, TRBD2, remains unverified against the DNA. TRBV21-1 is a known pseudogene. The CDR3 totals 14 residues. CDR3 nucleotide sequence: TGTGCCAGCAGCCAAAGGATACTAGCTGGTGAGCAGTTCTTC. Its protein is CASSQRILAGEQFF.

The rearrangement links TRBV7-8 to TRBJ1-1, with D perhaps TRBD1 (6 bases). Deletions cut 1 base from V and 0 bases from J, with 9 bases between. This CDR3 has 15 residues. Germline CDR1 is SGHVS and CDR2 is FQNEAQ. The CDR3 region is CASSLVQGVNTEAFF. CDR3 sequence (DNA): TGTGCCAGCAGCTTAGTACAGGGCGTGAACACTGAAGCTTTCTTT.

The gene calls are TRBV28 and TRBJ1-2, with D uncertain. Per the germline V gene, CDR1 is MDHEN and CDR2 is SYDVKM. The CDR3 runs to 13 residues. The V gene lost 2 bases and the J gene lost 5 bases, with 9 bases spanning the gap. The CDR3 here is CASSLITGYGYTF. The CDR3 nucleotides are TGTGCCAGCAGTTTAATCACGGGGTATGGCTACACCTTC.